By sample share, the clone carrying this TCR beta chain is medium-sized. Other DNA sequences in the same sample also yield this CDR3. This record comes from a study of blood T cell repertoires in COVID-19. V lost 0 bases to trimming and J lost 4 bases; unmatched junction nucleotides: 3. The CDR3 contains 15 residues. Germline V lookup: CDR1 SGDLS, CDR2 YYNGEE. Libraries were prepared by immunoSEQ multiplex PCR; TCRdb keeps only in-frame clonotypes and omits some of them. Of tens of thousands of clones listed, about 82% were seen once; the top ten hold about 7%. The receptor comes from a man aged 50-59 years with active COVID-19. Material: peripheral blood. J is TRBJ2-2 and V is TRBV9; 7 bases agree with TRBD1. The CDR3 reads CASSVGQGATGELFF. The DNA of the CDR3 is TGTGCCAGCAGCGTAGGACAGGGAGCCACCGGGGAGCTGTTTTTT.